This TCR beta chain was captured in a study of identical twins (dated by TCRdb to 2016 to 2017). A note on the overall study: TCR alpha and beta repertoires from monozygotic twins, unrelated adults of various ages and cord blood were deep-sequenced to test whether fetal clonotypes persist. Replicate twin experiments were performed at different times using different library preparation protocols to rule out contamination. Summary of the overall study and its limitations: Zero-insertion analyses could be partly confounded by invariant T cells such as MAIT and iNKT, although diverse VJ usage argued against such confounding for most clonotypes. Compared with coincidental sharing between unrelated individuals, out-of-frame TCR alpha sequences shared between twins showed an excess of sequences with low generation probability. In monozygotic twins, out-of-frame TCR alpha sharing was systematically underestimated by recombination models, although the models agreed with sharing between unrelated individuals. Because the same donors could not be followed over many years, conclusions were based on cross-sectional statistical analysis. Abundant cord blood beta clonotypes carried fewer insertions; young adult naive repertoires showed a weaker similar trend, while memory repertoires showed none. In beta out-of-frame sequences, excess twin sharing was weaker, because having fewer shared sequences lowered the signal-to-noise ratio.

The germline ends are 12 bases apart after V is trimmed by 0 bases and J by 4 bases. The CDR3 sequence holds 14 residues, the cysteine and phenylalanine included. Left in the record is the CDR3 DNA by itself, 42 bases read in frame from the first base. The germline V gene (reference sequence) gives CDR1 as DFQATT and CDR2 as SNEGSKA. The library was built by means of 5' RACE. The sample was run on an Illumina HiSeq 2000. Template switching introduced a universal primer binding site; the final cDNA contained a unique molecular identifier, enabling accurate counting of TCR cDNA molecules. First-strand cDNA for TCR alpha and beta chains was synthesized from specific primers in the conserved constant-segment region. To control for contamination, every cDNA library carried two barcodes: a SMART-Mk sample barcode plus Illumina barcodes. TruSeq adapter sequences along with Illumina sample barcodes were introduced in two successive PCR steps. The TCR alpha and beta cDNA libraries were sequenced on the Illumina HiSeq platform using custom primers. Turning to the authors' computational methods: Raw reads were processed with MiGEC to extract unique molecular identifiers, and MiXCR was used to determine CDR3 positions. For each individual, recombination models were inferred using an EM algorithm with the repgenHMM and IGoR tools. The tcR package in R was used for shared clonotype analysis, with sharing normalized by the product of cloneset sizes. Out-of-frame nonproductive sequences were analyzed to study raw recombination free of thymic and clonal selection effects. TCRdb itself trimmed the public reads at Q25 with fastp, ran MiXCR and retained productive beta chains. Entries are consolidated by CDR3 protein sequence, retaining the most common genes and DNA. TCRdb, not the original authors, processed these V and J calls. The sample includes some 1,700,000 distinct CDR3 sequences, with roughly a third observed a single time. About 0.25% of the sample rests with the top ten.

There are a few counts of this clonotype. Its antigen is not yet known. Within one base of it there is no much larger clone, and no base qualities were kept. All donors were healthy Caucasians. This TCR was recovered from a newborn girl in good health. Rearrangement joined TRBV20-1 to TRBJ1-2; confidence is insufficient to name the D gene. Sequencing was done on a sample of cord blood. The CDR3 protein: CSARERVPVYGYTF. The DNA is as follows: TGCAGTGCTAGAGAGAGGGTCCCCGTCTATGGCTACACCTTC.